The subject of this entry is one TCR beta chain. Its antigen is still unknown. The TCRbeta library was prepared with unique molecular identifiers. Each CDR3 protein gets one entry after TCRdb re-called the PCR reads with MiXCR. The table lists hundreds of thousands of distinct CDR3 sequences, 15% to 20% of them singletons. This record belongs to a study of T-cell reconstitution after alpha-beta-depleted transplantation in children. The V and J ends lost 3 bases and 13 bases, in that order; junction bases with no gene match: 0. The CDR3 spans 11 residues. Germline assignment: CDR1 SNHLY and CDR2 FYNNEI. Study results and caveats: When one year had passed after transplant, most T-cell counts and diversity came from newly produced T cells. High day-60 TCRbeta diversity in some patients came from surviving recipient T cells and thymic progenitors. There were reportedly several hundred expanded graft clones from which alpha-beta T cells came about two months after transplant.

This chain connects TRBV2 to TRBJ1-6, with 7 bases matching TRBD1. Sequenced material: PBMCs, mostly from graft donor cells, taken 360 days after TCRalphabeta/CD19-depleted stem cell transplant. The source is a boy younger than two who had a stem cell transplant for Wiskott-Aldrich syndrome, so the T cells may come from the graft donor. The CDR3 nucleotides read TGTGCCAGCAGTGACAGGGGGCCCCTCCACTTT. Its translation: CASSDRGPLHF.